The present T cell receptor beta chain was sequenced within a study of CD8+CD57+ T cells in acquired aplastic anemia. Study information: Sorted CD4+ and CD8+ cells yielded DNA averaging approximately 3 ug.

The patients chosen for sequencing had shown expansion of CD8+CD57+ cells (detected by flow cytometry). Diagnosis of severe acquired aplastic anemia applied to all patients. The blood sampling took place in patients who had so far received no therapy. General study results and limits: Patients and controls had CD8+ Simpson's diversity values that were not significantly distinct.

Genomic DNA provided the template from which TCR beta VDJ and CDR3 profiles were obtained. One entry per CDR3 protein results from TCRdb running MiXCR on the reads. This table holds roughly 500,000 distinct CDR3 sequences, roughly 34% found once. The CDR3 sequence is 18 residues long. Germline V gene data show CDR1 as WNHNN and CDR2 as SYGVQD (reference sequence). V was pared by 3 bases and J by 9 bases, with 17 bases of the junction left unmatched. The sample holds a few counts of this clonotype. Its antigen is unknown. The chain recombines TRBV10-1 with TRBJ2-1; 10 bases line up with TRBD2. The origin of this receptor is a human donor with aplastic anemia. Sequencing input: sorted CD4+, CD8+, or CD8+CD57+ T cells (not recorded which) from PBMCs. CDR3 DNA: TGCGCCAGCAGTGAAAGACTTGGGGCTAGCGGGAGCAGTATTGAGCAGTTCTTC. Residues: CASSERLGASGSSIEQFF.